This is a list of T cell receptor beta chains from one sample in a study of early T cells in non-severe SARS-CoV-2 infection. A single record per CDR3 protein comes from TCRdb applying MiXCR to the 5' RACE reads. The profile shows about 70,000 distinct CDR3 sequences, about an eighth of them singletons. The sequenced material came from whole blood. The receptors originated from an adult who was a healthcare worker with PCR-confirmed SARS-CoV-2 infection or an uninfected control (not recorded which). Each CDR3 is given with its conserved first and last residue. The D gene is left open where the match is weak. A clone size is listed for some rows: how often the clone was seen (once, few, many), or a class if it is expanded.

D gene,clone size,V gene,J gene,CDR3 protein,CDR3 DNA
TRBD1,many,TRBV6-2/TRBV6-3,TRBJ2-5,CASSRLRTGRQETQYF,TGTGCCAGCAGTCGGTTACGGACAGGGAGGCAAGAGACCCAGTACTTC
NA,many,TRBV7-9,TRBJ1-1,CASSLGQRNEAFF,TGTGCCAGCAGCTTAGGACAGCGTAATGAAGCTTTCTTT
NA,many,TRBV4-3,TRBJ2-6,CASSQEGGGFGANVLTF,TGCGCCAGCAGCCAAGAGGGTGGAGGGTTTGGGGCCAACGTCCTGACTTTC
NA,NA,TRBV21-1,TRBJ2-1,CASSKFSSPQDEQFF,TGTGCCAGCAGCAAATTCAGTTCCCCTCAGGATGAGCAGTTCTTC
NA,NA,TRBV7-2,TRBJ2-1,CASSPGGWEQFF,TGTGCCAGCAGCCCAGGGGGGTGGGAGCAGTTCTTC
TRBD2,many,TRBV6-2/TRBV6-3,TRBJ2-5,CASSSGLAGPQETQYF,TGTGCCAGCAGTTCAGGACTAGCGGGACCTCAAGAGACCCAGTACTTC
NA,NA,TRBV6-1,TRBJ1-1,CASGVSTEAFF,TGTGCCAGCGGGGTGAGCACTGAAGCTTTCTTT
NA,many,TRBV14,TRBJ1-1,CASSQDLYGRAFF,TGTGCCAGCAGCCAAGATCTTTACGGGCGAGCTTTCTTT
TRBD1,few,TRBV11-2,TRBJ2-5,CASSFGTGSGETQYF,TGTGCCAGCAGCTTTGGGACAGGGAGTGGAGAGACCCAGTACTTC
TRBD2,many,TRBV4-2,TRBJ2-5,CASSPIAGGEQETQYF,TGTGCCAGCAGCCCCATAGCGGGGGGGGAACAAGAGACCCAGTACTTC
TRBD2,many,TRBV27,TRBJ2-7,CASSLSTGTSSYEQYF,TGTGCCAGCAGTTTATCGACGGGGACTAGCTCCTACGAGCAGTACTTC
TRBD2,many,TRBV19,TRBJ2-7,CASSNTGASGGTYEQYF,TGTGCCAGTAGTAACACCGGGGCTAGCGGGGGGACCTACGAGCAGTACTTC
NA,many,TRBV28,TRBJ2-3,CASSLPDLWGTDTQYF,TGTGCCAGCAGTCTGCCGGACCTCTGGGGCACAGATACGCAGTATTTT
NA,many,TRBV27,TRBJ1-1,CASSPTVYTEAFF,TGTGCCAGCAGTCCGACAGTTTACACTGAAGCTTTCTTT
NA,many,TRBV5-6,TRBJ1-2,CASSKTGRRYGYTF,TGTGCCAGCAGCAAGACAGGTCGGCGGTATGGCTACACCTTC
TRBD2,NA,TRBV28,TRBJ2-7,CASSSSGTSGRPSYEQYF,TGTGCCAGCAGCTCTAGTGGGACTAGCGGGAGGCCCTCCTACGAGCAGTACTTC
TRBD1,many,TRBV7-9,TRBJ1-1,CASSFGQVNTEAFF,TGTGCCAGCAGCTTTGGACAGGTGAACACTGAAGCTTTCTTT
TRBD1,NA,TRBV29-1,TRBJ2-7,CSVDSGTGAYEQYF,TGCAGCGTCGATTCCGGGACAGGGGCCTACGAGCAGTACTTC
NA,many,TRBV30,TRBJ1-5,CAWSWGGQPQHF,TGTGCCTGGAGTTGGGGAGGACAGCCCCAGCATTTT
TRBD1,once,TRBV6-5,TRBJ1-1,CASISQGRPEAFF,TGTGCCAGCATATCACAGGGGAGGCCTGAAGCTTTCTTT
NA,many,TRBV2,TRBJ2-1,CASSLVPEQFF,TGTGCCAGCAGCCTCGTCCCGGAGCAGTTCTTC
NA,NA,TRBV2,TRBJ1-5,CASSDRAADQPQHF,TGTGCCAGCAGTGACAGGGCGGCGGATCAGCCCCAGCATTTT
TRBD1,many,TRBV7-8,TRBJ1-1,CASSLHGTAPEAFF,TGTGCCAGCAGCTTGCACGGGACAGCTCCTGAAGCTTTCTTT
NA,many,TRBV6-6,TRBJ1-1,CASSYGTAGRDTEAFF,TGTGCCAGCAGTTACGGTACAGCGGGGCGGGACACTGAAGCTTTCTTT
NA,many,TRBV7-9,TRBJ1-1,CASSLPNLAQNTEAFF,TGTGCCAGCAGCTTACCAAATTTGGCCCAGAACACTGAAGCTTTCTTT
NA,many,TRBV2,TRBJ1-1,CASRTMNTEAFF,TGTGCCAGCCGGACGATGAACACTGAAGCTTTCTTT
TRBD1,many,TRBV11-2,TRBJ1-2,CASRTGGGYGYTF,TGTGCCAGCAGAACAGGGGGAGGCTATGGCTACACCTTC
TRBD2,NA,TRBV29-1,TRBJ2-1,CSVPSGRDNEQFF,TGCAGCGTTCCTAGCGGGAGGGACAATGAGCAGTTCTTC
NA,many,TRBV27,TRBJ2-5,CASSPSWSSETQYF,TGTGCCAGCAGTCCCTCTTGGAGCTCGGAGACCCAGTACTTC